The clone carrying this TCR beta chain has just one count. The CDR3 sequence is 14 residues long. Deletions cut 0 bases from V and 8 bases from J, with 11 bases between. Germline assignment: CDR1 SGDLS and CDR2 YYNGEE. This record comes from a study of blood T cell repertoires in COVID-19. Looking at the study overall: T cells, B-cell-depleted T cells, or PBMCs provided the cDNA or gDNA that served as material.

Per the authors' pipeline: Amplification with reference gene primers provided the estimates of nucleated cell counts. Sequencing was performed with immunoSEQ multiplex PCR; in TCRdb, only in-frame clones are kept and a portion is missing. V, J and clone size derive from that table, while D and trimming were established from the DNA sequence. Counted here are approximately 290,000 clones, approximately 83% occurring once; the ten biggest clones make up 15% to 19%. The sequence derives from a person aged 70 to 85 with COVID-19, enrolled during active disease. The chain joins TRBV9 to TRBJ2-2, with D possibly matching TRBD1 (5 bases). Input material: peripheral blood. CDR3 loop: CASSVGRVGGELFF. The CDR3 DNA is TGTGCCAGCAGCGTAGGCAGGGTAGGGGGGGAGCTGTTTTTT.